This entry describes one TCR beta chain. Under the authors' procedure: By means of reference gene primer amplification, nucleated cell counts were estimated. This table comes from immunoSEQ multiplex PCR, and its TCRdb copy is limited to in-frame clones, with some not included. V and J calls plus clone size are reproduced from that table; the DNA served to infer D and trimming. The sample records about 220,000 clones, approximately 80% being singletons. This sample was taken from a study of blood T cell repertoires in COVID-19. Study-wide background: COVID-19 samples from acute and convalescent phases originated in the United States, Italy and Spain. PBMCs, B-cell-depleted T cells, or T cells were the source of the cDNA or gDNA that made up the material.

CDR3 length: 15 amino acids. The V segment lost 7 bases and the J segment 4 bases; nucleotides outside the gene matches: 10. In germline, CDR1 is MNHEY, CDR2 SVGAGI. The V gene is TRBV6-5, the J gene TRBJ2-7; 10 bases map to TRBD1. This receptor was identified in a woman aged 55-69 years who had recovered from COVID-19. Material for sequencing was peripheral blood. Here the CDR3 reads CASTKAGQGRYEQYF. Written as DNA, the CDR3 is TGTGCCAGCACCAAGGCGGGACAGGGGAGATACGAGCAGTACTTC.